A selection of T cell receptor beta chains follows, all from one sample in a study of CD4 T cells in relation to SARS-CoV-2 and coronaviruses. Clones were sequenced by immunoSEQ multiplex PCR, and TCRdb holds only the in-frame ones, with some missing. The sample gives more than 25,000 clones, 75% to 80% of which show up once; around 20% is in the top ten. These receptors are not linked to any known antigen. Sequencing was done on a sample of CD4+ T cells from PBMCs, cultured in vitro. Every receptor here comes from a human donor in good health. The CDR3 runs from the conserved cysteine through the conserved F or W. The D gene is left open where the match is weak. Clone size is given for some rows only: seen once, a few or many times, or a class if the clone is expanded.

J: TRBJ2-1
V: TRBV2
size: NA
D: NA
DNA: TGTGCCACCACCGAGGAGGGGCAGGGGTACAATGAGCAGTTCTTC
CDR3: CATTEEGQGYNEQFF

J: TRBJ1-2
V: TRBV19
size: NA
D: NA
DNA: TGTGCCAGTAGTTTTGATCAAGGGATCTATGGCTACACCTTC
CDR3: CASSFDQGIYGYTF

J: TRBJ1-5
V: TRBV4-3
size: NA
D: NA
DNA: TGCGCCAGCAGCCAAGATTACAGGGATAGCAATCAGCCCCAGCATTTT
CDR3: CASSQDYRDSNQPQHF

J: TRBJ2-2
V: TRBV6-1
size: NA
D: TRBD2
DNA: TGTGCCAGCAGTGGGGGACTAGCGGGATCGAACACCGGGGAGCTGTTTTTT
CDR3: CASSGGLAGSNTGELFF

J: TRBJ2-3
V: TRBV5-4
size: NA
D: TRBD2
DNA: TGTGCCAGCAGCTTGGGGGGACTAGCGGGCCACGCAGATACGCAGTATTTT
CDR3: CASSLGGLAGHADTQYF

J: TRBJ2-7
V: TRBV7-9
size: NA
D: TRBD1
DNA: TGTGCCAGCAGCTTCGGGACAGGGGGCTACGAGCAGTACTTC
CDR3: CASSFGTGGYEQYF

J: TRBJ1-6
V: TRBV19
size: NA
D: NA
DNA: TGTGCCAGTAGTATAGATCCGCTCGTTTCACCCCTCCACTTT
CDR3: CASSIDPLVSPLHF

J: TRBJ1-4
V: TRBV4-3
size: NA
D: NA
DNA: TGCGCCAGCAGCCAAGGGGGCGGACAAAGGGAGGGAAGGGAAAAACTGTTTTTT
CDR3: CASSQGGGQREGREKLFF

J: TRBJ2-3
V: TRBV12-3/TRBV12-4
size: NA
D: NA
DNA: TGTGCCAGCAGTCGCGGACGGGATACGCAGTATTTT
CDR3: CASSRGRDTQYF

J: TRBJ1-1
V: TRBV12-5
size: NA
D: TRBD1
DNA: TGTGCTAGTGGTTTGGCAGGGGGCTCTGTCGGTGACACTGAAGCTTTCTTT
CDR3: CASGLAGGSVGDTEAFF

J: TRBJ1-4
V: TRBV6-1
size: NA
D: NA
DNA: TGTGCCAGCAGTGAGGGGGGGGGTGGTGAAAAACTGTTTTTT
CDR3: CASSEGGGGEKLFF

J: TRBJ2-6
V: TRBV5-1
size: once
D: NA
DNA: TGCGCCAGCAGCTCATTAGAGTCCGGGGCCAACGTCCTGACTTTC
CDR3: CASSSLESGANVLTF

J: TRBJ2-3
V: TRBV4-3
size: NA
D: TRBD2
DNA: TGCGCCAGCAGCCTCCGGGGGCGGGGGGGAACAGATACGCAGTATTTT
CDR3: CASSLRGRGGTDTQYF

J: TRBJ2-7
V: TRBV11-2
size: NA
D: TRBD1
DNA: TGTGCCAGCAGCAAGGGACAGAACTACGAGCAGTACTTC
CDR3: CASSKGQNYEQYF

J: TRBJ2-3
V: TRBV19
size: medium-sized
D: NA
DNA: TGTGCCAGTAGTACTACAGGTACTAGCACAGATACGCAGTATTTT
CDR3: CASSTTGTSTDTQYF

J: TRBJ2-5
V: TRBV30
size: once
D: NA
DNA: TGTGCCTGGAGTGTCGGAGGAGTGGGAGAGACCCAGTACTTC
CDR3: CAWSVGGVGETQYF

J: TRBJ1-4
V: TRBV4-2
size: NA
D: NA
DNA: TGTGCCAGCAGCCAAGATCGCCCGGGCCCGGGCGAAAAACTGTTTTTT
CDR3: CASSQDRPGPGEKLFF

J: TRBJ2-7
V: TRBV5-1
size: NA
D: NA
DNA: TGCGCCAGCAGCTTGAATCCGGCTACCTACGAGCAGTACTTC
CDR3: CASSLNPATYEQYF

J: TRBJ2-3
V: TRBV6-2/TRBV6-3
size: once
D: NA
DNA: TGTGCCAGCAGTGACACCGGGACCATAACAGATACGCAGTATTTT
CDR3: CASSDTGTITDTQYF

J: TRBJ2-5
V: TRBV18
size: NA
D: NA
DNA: TGTGCCAGCTCACCTTCGGAGTTAGAGACCCAGTACTTC
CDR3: CASSPSELETQYF

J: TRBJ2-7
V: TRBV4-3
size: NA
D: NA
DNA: TGCGCCAGCAGCCAAGGACAGGAGCCCCTCTACGAGCAGTACTTC
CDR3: CASSQGQEPLYEQYF

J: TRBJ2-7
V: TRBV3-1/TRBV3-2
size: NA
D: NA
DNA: TGTGCCAGCAGCCAAGGGGCTCAACGAGCCTACGAGCAGTACTTC
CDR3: CASSQGAQRAYEQYF

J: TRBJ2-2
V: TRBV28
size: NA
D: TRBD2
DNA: TGTGCCAGCAGTTTATTACGTGTGGGCGGGAGATTTGGGAACACCGGGGAGCTGTTTTTT
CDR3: CASSLLRVGGRFGNTGELFF

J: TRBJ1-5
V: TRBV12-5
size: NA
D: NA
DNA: TGTGCTAGTGGTTTGCTCAATCAGCCCCAGCATTTT
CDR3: CASGLLNQPQHF

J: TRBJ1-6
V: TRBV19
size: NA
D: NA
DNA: TGTGCCAGTAGTGCCTCTGGAGGGAGCAGGAATTCACCCCTCCACTTT
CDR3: CASSASGGSRNSPLHF

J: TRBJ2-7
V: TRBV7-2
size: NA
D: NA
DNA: TGTGCCAGCAGCTTAGAGGTGACGAGCTCCTACGAGCAGTACTTC
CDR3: CASSLEVTSSYEQYF

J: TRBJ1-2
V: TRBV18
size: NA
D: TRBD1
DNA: TGTGCCAGCTCACCCGACAGGGTCTACTATGGCTACACCTTC
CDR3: CASSPDRVYYGYTF

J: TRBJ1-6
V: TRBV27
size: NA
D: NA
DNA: TGTGCCAGCAGCGACGGTTGGACACCCCTCCACTTT
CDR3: CASSDGWTPLHF

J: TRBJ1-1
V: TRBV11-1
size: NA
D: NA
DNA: TGTGCCAGCAGGCATTCATTGCCCCCGAACACTGAAGCTTTCTTT
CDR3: CASRHSLPPNTEAFF

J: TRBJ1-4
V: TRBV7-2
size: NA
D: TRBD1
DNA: TGTGCCAGCAGCCCGGGCCACAGGGGGCGTGAAAAACTGTTTTTT
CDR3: CASSPGHRGREKLFF

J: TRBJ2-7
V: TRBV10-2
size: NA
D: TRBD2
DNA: TGCGCCAGCCGGCGGGGGGAAGGTACAGAGCAGTACTTC
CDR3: CASRRGEGTEQYF

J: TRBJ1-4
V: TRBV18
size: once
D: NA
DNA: TGTGCCAGCTCACCGCGGGAGCCGCGAGGCGAAAAACTGTTTTTT
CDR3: CASSPREPRGEKLFF

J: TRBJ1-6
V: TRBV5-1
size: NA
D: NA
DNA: TGCGCCAGCAGCTTGGCCGGAGATAATTCACCCCTCCACTTT
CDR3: CASSLAGDNSPLHF